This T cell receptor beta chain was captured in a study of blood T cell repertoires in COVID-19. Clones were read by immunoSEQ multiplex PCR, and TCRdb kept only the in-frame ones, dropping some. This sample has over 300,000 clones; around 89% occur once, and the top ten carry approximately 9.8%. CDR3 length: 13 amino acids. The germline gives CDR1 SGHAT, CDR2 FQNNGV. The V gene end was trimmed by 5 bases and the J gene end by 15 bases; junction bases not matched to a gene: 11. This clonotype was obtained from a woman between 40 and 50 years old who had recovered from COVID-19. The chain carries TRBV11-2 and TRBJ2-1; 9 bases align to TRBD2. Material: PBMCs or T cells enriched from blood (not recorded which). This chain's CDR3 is CASSALPSGERFF. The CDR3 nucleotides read TGTGCCAGCAGCGCCTTACCTAGCGGGGAACGGTTCTTC.